These 26 T cell receptor beta chains share one sample of origin, sequenced in a study of blood T cell repertoires in COVID-19. TCRdb's table, derived via immunoSEQ multiplex PCR, lists solely in-frame clones and lacks some. The repertoire holds more than 250,000 clones, with around four fifths as singletons. The sequenced sample was peripheral blood. Receptors originate from a woman aged 45-65 years with acute or convalescent COVID-19.

This sequence joins TRBV4-1 and TRBJ1-1; a weak D match, TRBD1 (6 bases). Trimming pared 5 bases from V and 4 bases from J, leaving 20 bases between. In germline, CDR1 is MGHRA, CDR2 YSYEKL. The CDR3 extends over 16 amino acids. The CDR3 sequence: CASSRDNFRGGTEAFF. The CDR3 bases are TGCGCCAGCAGCAGGGACAATTTTAGGGGGGGCACTGAAGCTTTCTTT.

The chain has TRBV2 and TRBJ1-2; D is possibly TRBD1 (5 bases). Per the germline V gene, CDR1 is SNHLY and CDR2 is FYNNEI. With 6 bases removed from V and 4 bases from J, the gap between germline ends came to 6 bases. The CDR3 length is 11 residues. The CDR3 region has the DNA TGTGCCAGCAGAGGGGCCTATGGCTACACCTTC. Its translation: CASRGAYGYTF.

V gene TRBV2 combines with J gene TRBJ2-3; TRBD1 aligns across 8 bases. From germline, CDR1 is SNHLY and CDR2 FYNNEI. This CDR3 comprises 15 residues. The ends lost 2 bases at V and 5 bases at J; junction bases unmatched: 6. CDR3 bases: TGTGCCAGCAGTGAACGTCAGGGGGCCGGAGATACGCAGTATTTT. It translates to CASSERQGAGDTQYF.

The chain uses TRBV21-1 and TRBJ1-2; the table's D call of TRBD1 was not tested on the DNA. TRBV21-1 represents a pseudogene. The CDR3 is made up of 10 amino acids. The DNA for the CDR3 is TGTGCCAGCAGCTTGGCAGGCTACACCTTC. Its protein product is CASSLAGYTF.

The V call is TRBV3-1 (or the pseudogene TRBV3-2), the J call TRBJ1-1; D unresolved. CDR1 is LGHDT, CDR2 YNNKEL, per germline (reference sequence). Trimming shortened V by 1 base and J by 11 bases, and 14 bases separated the two germline ends. The length of the CDR3 is 13 residues. The CDR3, as DNA: TGTGCCAGCAGCCAAGCGGAGCCGAAGTACGCTTTCTTT. It translates to CASSQAEPKYAFF.

The J gene is TRBJ1-2, the V gene TRBV5-6, with D maybe TRBD1 (6 bases). This CDR3 contains 15 residues. CDR1 and CDR2 from the germline V gene are SGHDT and YYEEEE. V was trimmed by 1 base and J by 4 bases, leaving 14 bases between them. CDR3 DNA: TGTGCCAGCAGCTTGCGGTCGACAGGCGTCTATGGCTACACCTTC. This codes for CASSLRSTGVYGYTF.

The chain links TRBV5-8 to TRBJ1-5, with 8 bases fitting TRBD1. Germline CDR1 is SGHTS and CDR2 is YDEGEE. The V segment lost 5 bases and the J segment 4 bases; nucleotides outside the gene matches: 8. The CDR3 is 15 residues long. The CDR3 protein is CASRDGQGPNQPQHF. CDR3 in DNA: TGTGCCAGCAGAGATGGACAGGGCCCGAATCAGCCCCAGCATTTT.

This clone was counted only a few times. The DNA for the CDR3 is TGTGCCAGCTCACCAAACGGTCTTACGAACACTGAAGCTTTCTTT. Protein sequence: CASSPNGLTNTEAFF. This chain uses TRBV18 with TRBJ1-1; no definite D call. This CDR3 region has 15 residues. V was cut by 2 bases and J by 1 base, with 11 bases left in between. The V gene's germline CDR1 is KGHSH and CDR2 LQKENI.

This sequence joins TRBV3-1 (or the pseudogene TRBV3-2) and TRBJ2-1; unclear D gene. The CDR3 spans 13 residues. Trimming removed 0 bases from V and 6 bases from J, with 6 bases in between. Germline V lookup: CDR1 LGHDT, CDR2 YNNKEL (reference sequence). CDR3 protein: CASSQDRVNEQFF. CDR3 DNA sequence: TGTGCCAGCAGCCAAGATCGCGTCAATGAGCAGTTCTTC.

V usage is TRBV4-1 and J usage is TRBJ2-1, with 13 bases identical to TRBD2. After removal of 4 bases from V and 13 bases from J, the junction contained 4 bases not matched to a gene. This CDR3 has 13 residues. Germline V gives CDR1 MGHRA, CDR2 YSYEKL. CDR3 sequence reads: CASSPLAGGRQFF. The CDR3 bases are TGCGCCAGCAGCCCACTAGCGGGGGGGCGCCAGTTCTTC.

This clone was observed a handful of times. The V and J genes are TRBV20-1 and TRBJ1-1; no reliable D call. The V and J ends lost 6 bases and 1 base respectively, with 6 bases between them. Germline CDR1 is DFQATT and CDR2 is SNEGSKA (reference sequence). This CDR3 has 11 amino acids. Here the CDR3 DNA reads TGCAGTGCAGCCGGGAACACTGAAGCTTTCTTT. It is translated as CSAAGNTEAFF.

This chain links TRBV2 with TRBJ2-1, with 12 bases aligning to TRBD2. CDR1 is SNHLY, CDR2 FYNNEI, per germline. CDR3 length equals 15 residues. V lost 5 bases, J lost 8 bases, and 7 bases stayed unmatched. The CDR3 protein is CASSQGLAGWDEQFF. The CDR3 nucleotides are TGTGCCAGCAGTCAAGGACTAGCGGGGTGGGATGAGCAGTTCTTC.

On this clone itself: Other DNA sequences in this sample translate to the same CDR3. This chain joins TRBV2 and TRBJ1-2; 10 positions agree with TRBD1. V lost 5 bases and J lost 8; bases outside the gene matches: 8. CDR3 length: 14 amino acids. Germline values: CDR1 SNHLY, CDR2 FYNNEI. The CDR3 DNA reads as TGTGCCAGCAGTTCGACCGGGACAGGGGTGGGCTACACCTTC. Translating gives CASSSTGTGVGYTF.

Only a few counts were recorded for this clone. The chain carries TRBV11-3 and TRBJ1-6, with TRBD1 as a possible D gene (6 bases). The CDR3 extends over 13 amino acids. V dropped 3 bases and J dropped 7 bases, with 7 bases sitting between them. The germline V gene has CDR1 SGHNT and CDR2 YENEEA. The CDR3 bases are TGTGCCAGCAGCTTGGACAGAAATTCACCCCTCCACTTT. As protein: CASSLDRNSPLHF.

This clone was seen once. The CDR3 DNA follows: TGTGCCACCGGGACTGCTTTACGCAATCAGCCCCAGCATTTT. Its protein is CATGTALRNQPQHF. The chain employs TRBV6-5 and TRBJ1-5; TRBD1 is a possible D gene (5 bases). The CDR3 length is 14 residues. Germline CDR1 MNHEY, CDR2 SVGAGI. V was shortened by 10 bases and J by 2 bases, with 15 bases between the two germline ends.

The rearrangement joins TRBV6-4 to TRBJ1-1; tentative D call: TRBD1 (5 bases). The germline V gene encodes CDR1 MRHNA and CDR2 SNTAGT. Trimming cost V 6 bases and J 1 base, with 24 bases left between them. The CDR3 has 18 amino acids. For the CDR3, the DNA is TGTGCCAGCAGGCCCCAGAAGAGGGGTCGGAGGGGGAACACTGAAGCTTTCTTT. Its translation: CASRPQKRGRRGNTEAFF.

The genes are TRBV18 and TRBJ1-4; D not resolved. This CDR3 has 15 amino acids. Trimming pared 4 bases from V and 0 bases from J, leaving 9 bases between. CDR1 and CDR2 from the germline V gene are KGHSH and LQKENI. CDR3 nucleotides: TGTGCCAGCTCACTCGCGGCACCAACTAATGAAAAACTGTTTTTT. It is translated as CASSLAAPTNEKLFF.

This chain connects TRBV5-1 to TRBJ2-5; D perhaps matches TRBD1 (7 bases). The CDR3 extends over 15 amino acids. Germline values: CDR1 SGHRS, CDR2 YFSETQ. The V end lost 4 bases, the J end lost 1 base, and 14 bases lay between the germline ends. The CDR3, as DNA: TGCGCCAGCAGCGTCGGAGGGGGCGCCCAAGAGACCCAGTACTTC. Protein sequence: CASSVGGGAQETQYF.

A word on this clone: Other DNA sequences from this sample encode an identical CDR3 as well. J is TRBJ2-3 and V is TRBV27, with 9 bases identical to TRBD2. The V segment lost 2 bases and the J segment 0 bases; nucleotides outside the gene matches: 0. Germline lookup yields CDR1 MNHEY and CDR2 SMNVEV (reference sequence). The length of the CDR3 is 15 residues. The CDR3 loop reads CASSLLAGSTDTQYF. In nucleotides, the CDR3 is TGTGCCAGCAGTTTACTAGCGGGGAGCACAGATACGCAGTATTTT.

The J gene is TRBJ2-5, the V gene TRBV30; D possibly corresponds to TRBD2 (6 bases). CDR1 is GTSNPN and CDR2 is SVGIG in the germline V gene (reference sequence). The CDR3 sequence is 13 residues long. This chain's CDR3 is CACGGSLQETQYF. CDR3 bases: TGTGCTTGTGGGGGGTCCCTCCAAGAGACCCAGTACTTC.

V usage is TRBV29-1 and J usage is TRBJ1-1; maybe TRBD1 (5 bases). This CDR3 is built from 12 residues. Germline loops: CDR1 SQVTM, CDR2 ANQGSEA. The V and J ends lost 6 bases and 5 bases respectively, with 13 bases between them. The CDR3 bases are TGCAGCGTCGCGACAGACTTGACTGAAGCTTTCTTT. Amino acid sequence: CSVATDLTEAFF.

Notes on this clone: Other nucleotide sequences in the sample specify the same CDR3. This CDR3 is CASSPGRGYGYTF. In DNA form, the CDR3 reads TGTGCCAGCAGCCCCGGGAGGGGCTACGGCTACACCTTC. The chain carries TRBV12-3 or TRBV12-4 and TRBJ1-2, with D possibly being TRBD1 (5 bases). With 6 bases removed from V and 8 bases from J, the gap between germline ends came to 16 bases. This CDR3 contains 13 residues.

The V call is TRBV6-6, the J call TRBJ1-6, with D hard to call. CDR3 size: 11 residues. The V and J ends lost 6 bases and 7 bases respectively, with 4 bases between them. Per the germline V gene, CDR1 is MNHNY and CDR2 is SVGAGI (reference sequence). CDR3 sequence: CASSQNSPLHF. The CDR3 bases are TGTGCCAGCAGCCAGAATTCACCCCTCCACTTT.

To note about this clone: This CDR3 is also generated by other DNA sequences in the sample. The chain has TRBV12-5 and TRBJ1-2, with D possibly TRBD1 on 6 matching bases. This CDR3 comprises 13 residues. In germline, CDR1 is LGHNT, CDR2 FRNRAP. V was clipped by 7 bases and J by 3 bases, with 12 bases between them. CDR3 amino acids: CASALTGDYGYTF. CDR3 DNA sequence: TGTGCTAGTGCCCTGACAGGTGACTATGGCTACACCTTC.

The genes are TRBV7-9 and TRBJ1-2; D is undetermined. The CDR3 extends over 14 amino acids. Trimming removed 6 bases at V and 0 bases at J, with 11 bases between. Germline assignment: CDR1 SEHNR and CDR2 FQNEAQ (reference sequence). CDR3 amino acids: CASSSAKANYGYTF. DNA for the CDR3: TGTGCCAGCAGTTCAGCGAAAGCTAACTATGGCTACACCTTC.

This chain uses TRBV30 with TRBJ1-2; 8 bases align to TRBD1. This CDR3 is built from 13 residues. CDR1 and CDR2 (germline): GTSNPN, SVGIG (reference sequence). The V and J ends lost 3 bases and 3 bases, in that order; junction bases with no gene match: 3. DNA for the CDR3: TGTGCCTGGAGGCCAGGGGGCGACTATGGCTACACCTTC. This sequence encodes CAWRPGGDYGYTF.